The 17 T cell receptor beta chains given below trace back to one sample, sequenced in a study of ipilimumab plus nivolumab after autologous stem cell transplantation. Assay used: immunoSEQ multiplex PCR; TCRdb lists only in-frame clones, some missing. The profile shows around 20,000 clones, just over 75% of them singletons. This specimen consisted of PBMCs, obtained in a trial of ipilimumab plus nivolumab as post-transplant consolidation. Every receptor here comes from a male donor with diffuse large B-cell lymphoma.

The V and J genes are TRBV19 and TRBJ2-7; perhaps TRBD1 as D (6 bases). The CDR3 spans 15 residues. Germline V gene sequence: CDR1 LNHDA, CDR2 SQIVND (reference sequence). V was trimmed by 2 bases and J by 4 bases, leaving 15 bases between them. CDR3 residues: CASSIKGHLGYEQYF. CDR3 in DNA: TGTGCCAGTAGTATAAAGGGACACTTGGGGTACGAGCAGTACTTC.

This chain links TRBV19 with TRBJ1-6; the D is unclear. V was trimmed by 5 bases and J by 9 bases, leaving 11 bases between them. Looked up from germline, CDR1 is LNHDA and CDR2 is SQIVND (reference sequence). There are 13 residues in the CDR3. The CDR3 reads CASSWTVGSPLHF. The CDR3 DNA is TGTGCCAGTAGTTGGACCGTAGGTTCACCCCTCCACTTT.

The CDR3, as DNA: TGTGCCAGCAGGAGTTACGGCTACACCTTC. It encodes CASRSYGYTF. The chain couples TRBV28 to TRBJ1-2; D gene unclear. V was clipped by 6 bases and J by 8 bases, with 7 bases between them. This CDR3 is 10 amino acids long. CDR1 is MDHEN, CDR2 SYDVKM, per germline.

The chain couples TRBV29-1 to TRBJ2-7; possible D gene TRBD1, 6 bases. The CDR3 is made up of 11 amino acids. The germline gives CDR1 SQVTM, CDR2 ANQGSEA. Trimming stripped 7 bases from V and 3 bases from J, with 10 bases between. CDR3 loop: CSAGDNYEQYF. The DNA of the CDR3 is TGCAGCGCCGGGGACAACTACGAGCAGTACTTC.

The V call is TRBV7-2, the J call TRBJ1-2; TRBD1 agrees at 9 bases. After removal of 1 base from V and 4 bases from J, the junction contained 7 bases not matched to a gene. The CDR3 is made up of 16 amino acids. The germline V gene encodes CDR1 SGHTA and CDR2 FQGNSA. The CDR3 nucleotides read TGTGCCAGCAGCTTAGAAGGTGGGACAGGGCCCTATGGCTACACCTTC. As protein: CASSLEGGTGPYGYTF. The whole variable domain, filled in from reference TRBV7-2 and TRBJ1-2, reads GAGVSQSPSNKVTEKGKDVELRCDPISGHTALYWYRQSLGQGLEFLIYFQGNSAPDKSGLPSDRFSAERTGGSVSTLTIQRTQQEDSAVYLCASSLEGGTGPYGYTFGSGTRLTVV.

V usage is TRBV7-7 and J usage is TRBJ2-5, with 12 bases identical to TRBD1. Germline CDR1 is SSHAT and CDR2 is FNYEAQ (reference sequence). Unmatched junction bases numbered 9, after V lost 8 bases and J lost 5 bases. This CDR3 has 15 residues. CDR3 sequence reads: CASSSGQGARETQYF. Written as DNA, the CDR3 is TGTGCCAGCTCGTCGGGACAGGGGGCGCGGGAGACCCAGTACTTC. Full variable domain (remainder filled in from reference TRBV7-7 and TRBJ2-5): GAGVSQSPRYKVTKRGQDVTLRCDPISSHATLYWYQQALGQGPEFLTYFNYEAQPDKSGLPSDRFSAERPEGSISTLTIQRTEQRDSAMYRCASSSGQGARETQYFGPGTRLLVL.

There are many counts of this clone. The chain is built from TRBV7-2 and TRBJ2-1, with D possibly called TRBD1 or TRBD2 (5 bases each). CDR1 SGHTA and CDR2 FQGNSA come from the germline V gene. V lost 4 bases, J lost 2 bases, and 18 bases lay in between. This CDR3 spans 17 amino acids. The CDR3 coding sequence is TGTGCCAGCAGCTCGGACCCCGGGACGCGAACCTACAATGAGCAGTTCTTC. Residues: CASSSDPGTRTYNEQFF.

The rearrangement links TRBV4-1 to TRBJ1-2; 7 nucleotides align to TRBD1. The CDR3 totals 13 residues. CDR1 MGHRA and CDR2 YSYEKL come from the germline V gene. With V trimmed by 6 bases and J by 2 bases, 3 bases remained unmatched. In DNA, the CDR3 is TGCGCCAGCAGGCAGACAGGGAACTATGGCTACACCTTC. It yields the protein CASRQTGNYGYTF.

This rearrangement joins TRBV28 to TRBJ1-5; no clear D gene. Germline loops: CDR1 MDHEN, CDR2 SYDVKM. The germline V and J ends were trimmed by 0 bases and 9 bases, with 12 bases remaining between them. The length of the CDR3 is 14 residues. In nucleotides, the CDR3 is TGTGCCAGCAGTTTATGGGGAAGCAGAGGGCCCCAGCATTTT. Translation gives CASSLWGSRGPQHF.

The V call is TRBV18, the J call TRBJ1-4, with 8 bases identical to TRBD1. CDR3 length equals 14 residues. Germline CDR1 is KGHSH and CDR2 is LQKENI. The V and J ends lost 6 bases and 8 bases, in that order; junction bases with no gene match: 8. The CDR3 bases are TGTGCCAGCTCCTACGGACAGGGCAGGGAAAAACTGTTTTTT. Residues: CASSYGQGREKLFF. Based on the CDR3 plus reference TRBV18 and TRBJ1-4, the full variable domain is NAGVMQNPRHLVRRRGQEARLRCSPMKGHSHVYWYRQLPEEGLKFMVYLQKENIIDESGMPKERFSAEFPKEGPSILRIQQVVRGDSAAYFCASSYGQGREKLFFGSGTQLSVL.

This rearrangement joins TRBV7-6 to TRBJ2-2, with TRBD2 matching 8 bases. Trimming took 5 bases from V and 4 from J; bases not matched to a gene: 12. Germline V gives CDR1 SGHVS, CDR2 FNYEAQ. This CDR3 contains 17 residues. The CDR3 DNA reads TGTGCCAGCAGCCCGGGGACTAGGAGTTCTATCACCGGGGAGCTGTTTTTT. Its translation is CASSPGTRSSITGELFF.

In nucleotides, the CDR3 is TGTGCCTGGGCCACAGGGATTGGGACAGATACGCAGTATTTT. Protein: CAWATGIGTDTQYF. The genes are TRBV30 and TRBJ2-3; possibly TRBD1 for D (6 bases). The germline gives CDR1 GTSNPN, CDR2 SVGIG (reference sequence). This CDR3 has 14 amino acids. Trimming left V 5 bases short and J 3 bases short, with 15 bases between. The whole variable domain, filled in from reference TRBV30 and TRBJ2-3, reads SQTIHQWPATLVQPVGSPLSLECTVEGTSNPNLYWYRQAAGRGLQLLFYSVGIGQISSEVPQNLSASRPQDRQFILSSKKLLLSDSGFYLCAWATGIGTDTQYFGPGTRLTVL.

The chain has TRBV11-2 and TRBJ2-3, with D possibly being TRBD2 (7 bases). In germline, CDR1 is SGHAT, CDR2 FQNNGV. V was clipped by 5 bases and J by 2 bases, with 17 bases between them. The CDR3 contains 16 residues. The CDR3 DNA reads TGTGCCAGCAGCCCCACCGGGGGGCAGATCACAGATACGCAGTATTTT. The encoded protein is CASSPTGGQITDTQYF.

The rearrangement uses TRBV5-4 and TRBJ2-3; D unresolved. V was trimmed by 1 base and J by 2 bases, leaving 11 bases between them. CDR3 size: 15 residues. Germline assignment: CDR1 SGHNT and CDR2 YYREEE (reference sequence). The CDR3 reads CASSLTTYSTDTQYF. CDR3 in DNA: TGTGCCAGCAGCTTGACTACCTATTCCACAGATACGCAGTATTTT.

The chain is built from TRBV5-4 and TRBJ2-7, with TRBD1 identical over 10 bases. This CDR3 comprises 14 residues. Germline trimming cut 4 bases from V and 2 bases from J; bases unmatched to any gene: 3. Germline V gene lookup returns CDR1 SGHNT and CDR2 YYREEE (reference sequence). The CDR3 sequence: CASSRTGGTYEQYF. The DNA for the CDR3 is TGTGCCAGCAGCCGGACAGGGGGGACCTACGAGCAGTACTTC.

The chain links TRBV28 to TRBJ2-7, with TRBD1 identical over 11 bases. Germline-derived CDR1 and CDR2 are MDHEN and SYDVKM. The CDR3 totals 15 residues. Trimming removed 5 bases from V and 6 bases from J; junction bases left unmatched: 9. CDR3 nucleotides: TGTGCCAGCAGTGCCGGTGGACAGGGGGCCGCCGAGCAGTACTTC. Translated: CASSAGGQGAAEQYF. Full variable domain (outside the CDR3, taken from reference TRBV28 and TRBJ2-7): DVKVTQSSRYLVKRTGEKVFLECVQDMDHENMFWYRQDPGLGLRLIYFSYDVKMKEKGDIPEGYSVSREKKERFSLILESASTNQTSMYLCASSAGGQGAAEQYFGPGTRLTVT.

This clone came up a few times. The chain carries TRBV2 and TRBJ1-2; D unclear. The germline CDR1 and CDR2 sequences are SNHLY and FYNNEI. The V and J ends lost 1 base and 6 bases respectively, with 9 bases between them. This CDR3 region has 13 residues. The CDR3 loop reads CASSEESGHGYTF. DNA of the CDR3: TGTGCCAGCAGTGAAGAGTCAGGCCATGGCTACACCTTC.